These 11 T cell receptor beta chains were all obtained from the same sample, sequenced in a study of control samples from healthy donors and cancer patients. Profiling relied on immunoSEQ multiplex PCR, and the TCRdb table lists in-frame clones only, not all of them. The sample holds approximately 110,000 clones, roughly 85% seen once. Input material: blood. These receptors were collected from a woman in her fifties or sixties in good health.

The chain recombines TRBV29-1 with TRBJ1-1; perhaps TRBD1 as D (6 bases). Germline V gene data show CDR1 as SQVTM and CDR2 as ANQGSEA. The CDR3 is made up of 12 amino acids. The germline V and J ends were trimmed by 6 bases and 1 base, with 9 bases remaining between them. The DNA for the CDR3 is TGCAGCGTGAAACAGGGGAACACTGAAGCTTTCTTT. Amino acid sequence: CSVKQGNTEAFF.

This chain uses TRBV24-1 with TRBJ2-7; 11 bases align to TRBD2. The CDR3 covers 15 residues. V shed 4 bases, J shed 0 bases, and the junction held 1 base outside the gene matches. Germline V gene lookup returns CDR1 KGHDR and CDR2 SFDVKD. The CDR3 here is CATSDTSGSSYEQYF. CDR3 coding DNA: TGTGCCACCAGTGACACTAGCGGGAGCTCCTACGAGCAGTACTTC.

This clone was observed a single time. The V call is TRBV18, the J call TRBJ1-3; D unclear. The V end lost 0 bases, the J end lost 0 bases, and 9 bases lay between the germline ends. This CDR3 is 16 amino acids long. Germline V gives CDR1 KGHSH, CDR2 LQKENI. The CDR3 spells CASSPPLGSSGNTIYF. The CDR3 DNA is TGTGCCAGCTCACCACCCCTGGGAAGCTCTGGAAACACCATATATTTT. Variable domain in full (rest from reference TRBV18 and TRBJ1-3): NAGVMQNPRHLVRRRGQEARLRCSPMKGHSHVYWYRQLPEEGLKFMVYLQKENIIDESGMPKERFSAEFPKEGPSILRIQQVVRGDSAAYFCASSPPLGSSGNTIYFGEGSWLTVV.

The rearrangement links TRBV24-1 to TRBJ2-2, with TRBD2 as a possible D gene (6 bases). Per the germline V gene, CDR1 is KGHDR and CDR2 is SFDVKD. Trimming pared 2 bases from V and 4 bases from J, leaving 13 bases between. This CDR3 spans 16 amino acids. CDR3 residues: CATSDSPSGFTGELFF. CDR3 bases: TGTGCCACCAGTGATTCGCCAAGCGGGTTCACCGGGGAGCTGTTTTTT.

A remark on this clone: Germline is not matched at one junction end, which may reflect a read error. This chain connects TRBV6-1 to TRBJ1-1; D is undetermined. The CDR3 is made up of 14 amino acids. Germline loops: CDR1 MNHNS, CDR2 SASEGT. The CDR3 sequence: CASREGRLSTEAFF. The CDR3 DNA is TGTGCCAGCAGAGAAGGGAGGTTGAGCACTGAAGCTTTCTTT.

The chain recombines TRBV2 with TRBJ1-4, with a possible D match to TRBD1 (6 bases). This CDR3 spans 15 amino acids. V shed 2 bases and J shed 0 bases, with 7 bases lying between them. Germline values: CDR1 SNHLY, CDR2 FYNNEI. The CDR3 spells CASSEWTATNEKLFF. The CDR3 DNA reads as TGTGCCAGCAGTGAATGGACAGCAACTAATGAAAAACTGTTTTTT.

This clone was counted a single time. CDR3 DNA sequence: TGTGCCAGCAGCCAACTTAGCGGAGTCCCATACGAGCAGTACTTC. Its translation: CASSQLSGVPYEQYF. The chain recombines TRBV14 with TRBJ2-7; tentatively, D is TRBD2 (6 bases). Germline V CDR1 and CDR2: SGHDN, FVKESK. Trimming took off 2 bases at V and 4 bases at J, with 15 bases between the two ends. CDR3 length: 15 residues.

The rearrangement joins TRBV3-1 (or the pseudogene TRBV3-2) to TRBJ2-1; D uncertain. CDR1 is LGHDT and CDR2 is YNNKEL in the germline V gene (reference sequence). Trimming pared 8 bases from V and 6 bases from J, leaving 20 bases between. CDR3 length equals 15 residues. The CDR3 coding sequence is TGTGCCAGCGGTGCTCTTGCGCTCTATAGCAATGAGCAGTTCTTC. Translating gives CASGALALYSNEQFF.

This sequence joins TRBV5-5 and TRBJ1-1; D is unresolved. Trimming took off 0 bases at V and 8 bases at J, with 8 bases between the two ends. Germline V gene sequence: CDR1 SGHKS, CDR2 YYEKEE (reference sequence). CDR3 length: 12 residues. The CDR3, as DNA: TGTGCCAGCAGCTTGGCCGTGGGCGAAGCTTTCTTT. This gives the protein CASSLAVGEAFF.

The rearrangement joins TRBV28 to TRBJ1-5; 8 bases agree with TRBD1. J was trimmed by 2 bases and V by 5 bases; bases with no gene match: 5. This CDR3 has 15 residues. Germline CDR1 reads MDHEN; CDR2 reads SYDVKM. This CDR3 reads CASSVGQGGNQPQHF. The CDR3 DNA reads TGTGCCAGCAGTGTCGGACAGGGAGGCAATCAGCCCCAGCATTTT.

This sequence joins TRBV15 and TRBJ2-1; D not certain. This CDR3 region has 16 residues. The germline V and J ends were trimmed by 2 bases and 5 bases, with 16 bases remaining between them. CDR1 LNHNV and CDR2 YYDKDF come from the germline V gene (reference sequence). CDR3 bases: TGTGCCACCAGCAGAAGCACGGAGAGGACCGACAATGAGCAGTTCTTC. This translates into CATSRSTERTDNEQFF.